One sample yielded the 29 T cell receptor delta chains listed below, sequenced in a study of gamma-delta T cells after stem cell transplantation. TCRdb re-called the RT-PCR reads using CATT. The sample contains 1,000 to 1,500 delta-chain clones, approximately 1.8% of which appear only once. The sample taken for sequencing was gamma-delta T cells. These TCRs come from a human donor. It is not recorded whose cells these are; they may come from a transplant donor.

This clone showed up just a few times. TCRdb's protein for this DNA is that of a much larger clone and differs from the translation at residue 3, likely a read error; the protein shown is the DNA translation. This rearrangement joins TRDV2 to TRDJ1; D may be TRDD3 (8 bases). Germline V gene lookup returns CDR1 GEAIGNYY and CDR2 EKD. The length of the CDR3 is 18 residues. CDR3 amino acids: CAYDTIPTLLGGADKLIF. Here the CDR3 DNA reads TGTGCCTATGACACCATTCCTACTCTACTGGGGGGCGCCGATAAACTCATCTTT.

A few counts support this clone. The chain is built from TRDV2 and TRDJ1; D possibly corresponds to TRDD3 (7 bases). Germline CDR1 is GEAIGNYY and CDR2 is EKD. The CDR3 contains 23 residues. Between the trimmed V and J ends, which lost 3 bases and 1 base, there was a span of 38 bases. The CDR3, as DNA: TGTGCCTGTGACGCCGCGGGTCTAGGATCCTACGGGAGTGTGGGGGACCCCACCGATAAACTCATCTTT. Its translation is CACDAAGLGSYGSVGDPTDKLIF.

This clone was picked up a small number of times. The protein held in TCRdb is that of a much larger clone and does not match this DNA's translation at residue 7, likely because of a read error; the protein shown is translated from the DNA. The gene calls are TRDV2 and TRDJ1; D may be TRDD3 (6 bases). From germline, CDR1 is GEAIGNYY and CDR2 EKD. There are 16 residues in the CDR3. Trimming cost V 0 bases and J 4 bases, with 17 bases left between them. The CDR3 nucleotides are TGTGCCTGTGACACCGTTGTAGCTGGGGACAACGATAAACTCATCTTT. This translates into CACDTVVAGDNDKLIF.

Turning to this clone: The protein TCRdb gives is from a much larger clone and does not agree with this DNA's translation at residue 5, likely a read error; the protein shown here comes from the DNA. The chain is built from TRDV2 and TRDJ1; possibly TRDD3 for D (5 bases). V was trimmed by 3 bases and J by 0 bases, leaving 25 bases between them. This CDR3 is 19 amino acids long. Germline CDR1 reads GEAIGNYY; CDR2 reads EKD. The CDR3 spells CACDDVPLTGGIYTDKLIF. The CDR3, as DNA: TGTGCCTGTGACGACGTGCCCCTTACTGGAGGGATCTACACCGATAAACTCATCTTT.

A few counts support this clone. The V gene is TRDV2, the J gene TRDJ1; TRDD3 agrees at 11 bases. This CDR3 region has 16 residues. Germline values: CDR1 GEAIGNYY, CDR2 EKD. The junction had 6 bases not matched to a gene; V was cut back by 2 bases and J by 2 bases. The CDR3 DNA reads TGTGCCTGTGACATTCTGGGGGATACTCCTACCGATAAACTCATCTTT. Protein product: CACDILGDTPTDKLIF.

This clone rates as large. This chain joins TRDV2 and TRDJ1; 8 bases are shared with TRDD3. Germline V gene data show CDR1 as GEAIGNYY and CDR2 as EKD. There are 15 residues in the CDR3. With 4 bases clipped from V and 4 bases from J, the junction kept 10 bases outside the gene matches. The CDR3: CACERLGDPDDKLIF. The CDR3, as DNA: TGTGCCTGTGAAAGGCTGGGGGACCCGGACGATAAACTCATCTTT.

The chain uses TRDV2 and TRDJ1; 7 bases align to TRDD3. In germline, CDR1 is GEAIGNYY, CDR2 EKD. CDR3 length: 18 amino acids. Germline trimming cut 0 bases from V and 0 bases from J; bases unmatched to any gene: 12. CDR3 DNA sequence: TGTGCCTGTGACACCGTAGCAACTGGGGACCCGTACACCGATAAACTCATCTTT. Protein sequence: CACDTVATGDPYTDKLIF.

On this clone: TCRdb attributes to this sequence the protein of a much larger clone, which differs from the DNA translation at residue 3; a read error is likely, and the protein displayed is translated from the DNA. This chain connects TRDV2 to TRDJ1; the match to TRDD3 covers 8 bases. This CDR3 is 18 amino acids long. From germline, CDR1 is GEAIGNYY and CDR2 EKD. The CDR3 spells CARDRLGGSDFRTDKLIF. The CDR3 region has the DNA TGTGCCCGTGACAGGCTTGGGGGATCGGATTTTCGCACCGATAAACTCATCTTT.

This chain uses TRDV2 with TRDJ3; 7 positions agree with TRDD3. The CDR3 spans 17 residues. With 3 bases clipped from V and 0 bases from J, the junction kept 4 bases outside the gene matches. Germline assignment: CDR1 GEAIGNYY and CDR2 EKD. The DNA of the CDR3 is TGTGCCTGTGACCTTACTGGGGTCTCCTGGGACACCCGACAGATGTTTTTC. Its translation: CACDLTGVSWDTRQMFF.

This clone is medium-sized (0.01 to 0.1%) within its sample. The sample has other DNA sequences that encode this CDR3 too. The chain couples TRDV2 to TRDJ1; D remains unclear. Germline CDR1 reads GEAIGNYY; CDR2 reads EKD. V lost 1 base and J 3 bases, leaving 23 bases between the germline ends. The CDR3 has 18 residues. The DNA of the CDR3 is TGTGCCTGTGACACACTACGGCATAATCAGGACCCCCCCGATAAACTCATCTTT. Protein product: CACDTLRHNQDPPDKLIF.

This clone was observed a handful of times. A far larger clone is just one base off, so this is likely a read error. In DNA form, the CDR3 reads TGTGCCTGTGACACCGTTTCCAAACTGGGGGGTACCACCGATAAACTCATCTTT. It translates to CACDTVSKLGGTTDKLIF. The chain recombines TRDV2 with TRDJ1; TRDD3 aligns across 8 bases. There are 18 residues in the CDR3. The ends lost 0 bases at V and 1 base at J; junction bases unmatched: 12. CDR1 and CDR2 (germline): GEAIGNYY, EKD.

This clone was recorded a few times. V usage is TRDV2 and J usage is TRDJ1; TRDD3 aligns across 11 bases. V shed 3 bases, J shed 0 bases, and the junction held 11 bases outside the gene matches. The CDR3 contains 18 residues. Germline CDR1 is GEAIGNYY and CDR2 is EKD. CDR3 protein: CACDPVLGDTGHTDKLIF. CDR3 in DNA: TGTGCCTGTGACCCCGTGCTGGGGGATACCGGCCACACCGATAAACTCATCTTT.

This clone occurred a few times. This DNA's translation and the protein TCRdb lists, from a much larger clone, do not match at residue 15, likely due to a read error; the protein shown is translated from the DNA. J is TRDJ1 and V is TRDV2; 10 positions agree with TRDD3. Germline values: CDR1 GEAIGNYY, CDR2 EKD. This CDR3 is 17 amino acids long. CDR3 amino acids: CACDPVRGIRHTDKVIF. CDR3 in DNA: TGTGCCTGTGACCCGGTCAGGGGGATACGACACACCGATAAAGTCATCTTT.

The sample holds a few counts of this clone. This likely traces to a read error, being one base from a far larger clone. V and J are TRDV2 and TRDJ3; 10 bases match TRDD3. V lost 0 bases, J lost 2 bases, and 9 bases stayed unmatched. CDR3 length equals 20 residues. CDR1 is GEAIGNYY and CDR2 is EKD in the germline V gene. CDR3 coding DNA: TGTGCCTGTGACACCGTGGGGGATACTCCGAGCCCCTGGGACACCCGACAGATGTTTTTC. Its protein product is CACDTVGDTPSPWDTRQMFF.

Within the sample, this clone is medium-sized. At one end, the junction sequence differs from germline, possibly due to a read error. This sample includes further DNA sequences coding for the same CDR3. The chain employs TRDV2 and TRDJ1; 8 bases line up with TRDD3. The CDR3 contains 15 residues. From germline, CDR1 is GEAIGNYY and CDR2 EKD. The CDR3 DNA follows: TGTGCCTGTGACGCCTGGGGGACGCACACCGACAAACTCATCTTT. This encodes CACDAWGTHTDKLIF.

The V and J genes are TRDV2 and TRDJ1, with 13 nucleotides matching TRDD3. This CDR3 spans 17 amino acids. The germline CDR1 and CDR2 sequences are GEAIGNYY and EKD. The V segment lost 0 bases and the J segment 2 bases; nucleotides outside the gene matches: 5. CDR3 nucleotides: TGTGCCTGTGACACCGTACTGGGGGATACGAGGACCGATAAACTCATCTTT. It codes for CACDTVLGDTRTDKLIF.

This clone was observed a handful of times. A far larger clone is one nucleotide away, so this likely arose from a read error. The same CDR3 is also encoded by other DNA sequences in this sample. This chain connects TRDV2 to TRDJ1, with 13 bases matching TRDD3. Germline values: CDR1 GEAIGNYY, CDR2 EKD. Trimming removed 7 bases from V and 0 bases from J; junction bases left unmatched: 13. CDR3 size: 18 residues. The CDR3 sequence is CACDLLGDTRGDTDKLIF. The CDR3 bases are TGTGCCTGCGACCTACTGGGGGATACGCGAGGTGACACCGATAAACTCATCTTT.

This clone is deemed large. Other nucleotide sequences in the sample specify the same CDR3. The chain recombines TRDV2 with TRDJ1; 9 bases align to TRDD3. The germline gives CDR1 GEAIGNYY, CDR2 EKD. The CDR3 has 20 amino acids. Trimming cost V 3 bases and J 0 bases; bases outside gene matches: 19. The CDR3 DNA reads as TGTGCCTGTGACCCCCTGAGGGGAAGGGGGATACCCTCGGACACCGATAAACTCATCTTT. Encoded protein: CACDPLRGRGIPSDTDKLIF.

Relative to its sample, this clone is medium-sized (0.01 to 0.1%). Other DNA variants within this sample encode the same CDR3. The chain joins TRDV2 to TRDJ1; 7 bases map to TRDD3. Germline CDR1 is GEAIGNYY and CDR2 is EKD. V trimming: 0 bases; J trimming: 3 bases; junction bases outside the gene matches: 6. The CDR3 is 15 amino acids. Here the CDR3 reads CACDTVGEGADKLIF. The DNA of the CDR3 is TGTGCCTGTGACACCGTGGGGGAAGGCGCCGATAAACTCATCTTT.

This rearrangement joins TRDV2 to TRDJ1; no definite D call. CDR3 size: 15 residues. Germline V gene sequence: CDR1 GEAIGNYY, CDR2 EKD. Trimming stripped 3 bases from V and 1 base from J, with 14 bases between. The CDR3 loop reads CACDPLPFVTDKLIF. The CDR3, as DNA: TGTGCCTGTGACCCCCTCCCATTTGTCACCGATAAACTCATCTTT.

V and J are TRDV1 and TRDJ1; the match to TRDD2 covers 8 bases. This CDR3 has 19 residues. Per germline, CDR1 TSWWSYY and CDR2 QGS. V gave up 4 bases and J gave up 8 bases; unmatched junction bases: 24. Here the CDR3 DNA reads TGTGCTCTTGGGGTACTGCTAGTGACTTCCTACGGTAGGTCCCCCAAACTCATCTTT. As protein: CALGVLLVTSYGRSPKLIF.

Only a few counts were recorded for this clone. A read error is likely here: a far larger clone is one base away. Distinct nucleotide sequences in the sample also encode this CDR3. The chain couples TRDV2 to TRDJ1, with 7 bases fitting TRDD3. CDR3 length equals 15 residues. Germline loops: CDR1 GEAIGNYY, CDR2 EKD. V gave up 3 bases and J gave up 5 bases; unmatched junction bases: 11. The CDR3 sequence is CACDVWGRQGDKLIF. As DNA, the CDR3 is TGTGCCTGTGACGTTTGGGGGAGACAAGGTGATAAACTCATCTTT.

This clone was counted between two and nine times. The CDR3 protein is CACDPLGDTRGKGIYTDKLIF. The CDR3 nucleotides are TGTGCCTGTGACCCTCTGGGGGATACGCGTGGGAAAGGGATTTACACCGATAAACTCATCTTT. This sequence joins TRDV2 and TRDJ1, with TRDD3 matching 12 bases. CDR3 length: 21 residues. V was clipped by 3 bases and J by 0 bases; unmatched bases: 19. Per germline, CDR1 GEAIGNYY and CDR2 EKD.

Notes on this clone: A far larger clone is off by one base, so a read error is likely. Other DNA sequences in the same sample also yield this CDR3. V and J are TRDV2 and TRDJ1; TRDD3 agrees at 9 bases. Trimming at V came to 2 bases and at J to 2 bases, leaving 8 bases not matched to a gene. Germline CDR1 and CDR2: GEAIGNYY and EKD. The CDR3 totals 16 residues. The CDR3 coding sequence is TGTGCCTGTGACAGACTGGGGGACACGAGGACCGATAAACTCATCTTT. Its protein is CACDRLGDTRTDKLIF.

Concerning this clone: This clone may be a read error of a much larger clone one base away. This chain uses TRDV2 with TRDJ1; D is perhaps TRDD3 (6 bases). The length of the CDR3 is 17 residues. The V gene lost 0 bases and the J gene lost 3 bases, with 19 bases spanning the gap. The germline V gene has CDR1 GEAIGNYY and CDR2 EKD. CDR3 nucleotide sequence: TGTGCCTGTGACACCGTGGGGGGACACGCGTTGGCCGATAAACTCATCTTT. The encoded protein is CACDTVGGHALADKLIF.

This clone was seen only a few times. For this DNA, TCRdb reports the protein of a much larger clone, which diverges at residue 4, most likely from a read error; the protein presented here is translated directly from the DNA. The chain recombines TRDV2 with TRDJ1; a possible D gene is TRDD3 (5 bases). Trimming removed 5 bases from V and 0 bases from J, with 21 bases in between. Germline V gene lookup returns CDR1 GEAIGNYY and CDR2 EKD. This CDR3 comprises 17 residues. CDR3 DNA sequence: TGTGCCTGTGGCACAGTTGACCGGGGGTCGTACACCGATAAACTCATCTTT. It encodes CACGTVDRGSYTDKLIF.

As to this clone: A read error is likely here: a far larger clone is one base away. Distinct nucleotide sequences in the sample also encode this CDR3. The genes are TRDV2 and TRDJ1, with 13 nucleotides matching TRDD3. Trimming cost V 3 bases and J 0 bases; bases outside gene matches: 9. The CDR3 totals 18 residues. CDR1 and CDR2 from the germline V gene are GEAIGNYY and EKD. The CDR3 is CACDLLGDTRGDTDKLIF. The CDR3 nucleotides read TGTGCCTGTGACTTACTGGGGGATACGCGAGGTGACACCGATAAACTCATCTTT.

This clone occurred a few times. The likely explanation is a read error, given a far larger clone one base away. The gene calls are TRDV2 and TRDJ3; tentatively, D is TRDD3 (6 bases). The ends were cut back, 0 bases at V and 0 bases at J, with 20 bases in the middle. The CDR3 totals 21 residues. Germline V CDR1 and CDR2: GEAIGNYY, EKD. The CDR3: CACDTGGLRDLSSWDTRQMFF. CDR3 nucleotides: TGTGCCTGTGACACCGGGGGACTGAGGGACCTCAGCTCCTGGGACACCCGACAGATGTTTTTC.

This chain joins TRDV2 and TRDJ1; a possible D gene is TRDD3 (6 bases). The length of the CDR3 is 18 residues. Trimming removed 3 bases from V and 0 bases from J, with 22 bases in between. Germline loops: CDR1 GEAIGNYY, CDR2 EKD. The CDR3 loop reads CACDPVLGSRPYTDKLIF. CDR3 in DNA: TGTGCCTGTGACCCCGTGCTGGGGTCCCGCCCGTACACCGATAAACTCATCTTT.